These T cell receptor beta chains were read from a single sample in a study of prognosis after radiotherapy for stage I lung cancer. Each CDR3 protein is one row after TCRdb ran MiXCR on the multiplex PCR reads. The data show roughly 14,000 distinct CDR3 sequences, roughly 31% seen once. Sequencing used PBMCs, obtained before or after stereotactic body radiation therapy (not recorded which). All receptors come from a donor over 45 with non-small cell lung cancer. The conserved cysteine and the conserved F or W are not part of the CDR3 here. Fields, in order: CDR3 protein, J gene, V gene.

cdr3_aa: SVEGGVVRGTEAF; j_call: TRBJ1-1; v_call: TRBV29-1
cdr3_aa: ASSVGAGVREQF; j_call: TRBJ2-1; v_call: TRBV9
cdr3_aa: ASSDPGQGGTNYGYT; j_call: TRBJ1-2; v_call: TRBV6-1
cdr3_aa: ASSLRRGEKLF; j_call: TRBJ1-4; v_call: TRBV5-6
cdr3_aa: SARTSGANEHY; j_call: TRBJ2-7; v_call: TRBV20-1
cdr3_aa: ASSLGSWFRPGSTY; j_call: TRBJ1-2; v_call: TRBV5-6
cdr3_aa: ASRGTGGYT; j_call: TRBJ1-2; v_call: TRBV28
cdr3_aa: ASSIRTGQETQY; j_call: TRBJ2-5; v_call: TRBV28
cdr3_aa: ASRRDEKLF; j_call: TRBJ1-4; v_call: TRBV19
cdr3_aa: ASSPTLGTYNEQF; j_call: TRBJ2-1; v_call: TRBV28
cdr3_aa: ASSRLAGETGELF; j_call: TRBJ2-2; v_call: TRBV6-1
cdr3_aa: ASSLAGFTDTQY; j_call: TRBJ2-3; v_call: TRBV7-9
cdr3_aa: ASSPNTGPVGYT; j_call: TRBJ1-2; v_call: TRBV18
cdr3_aa: ASTDRMNNQPQH; j_call: TRBJ1-5; v_call: TRBV12-3/TRBV12-4
cdr3_aa: ASSLGFRGLASYNEQF; j_call: TRBJ2-1; v_call: TRBV7-9
cdr3_aa: ASSAPGQGTEKLF; j_call: TRBJ1-4; v_call: TRBV2
cdr3_aa: ASRPSMGEQY; j_call: TRBJ2-7; v_call: TRBV6-2/TRBV6-3
cdr3_aa: SVVRDYEQY; j_call: TRBJ2-7; v_call: TRBV29-1
cdr3_aa: ASSLGGGNQPQH; j_call: TRBJ1-5; v_call: TRBV28
cdr3_aa: ASTQLAGVPGELF; j_call: TRBJ2-2; v_call: TRBV6-4
cdr3_aa: ASSPRNLGEQF; j_call: TRBJ2-1; v_call: TRBV9
cdr3_aa: ASSGLAGGSEQF; j_call: TRBJ2-1; v_call: TRBV7-3
cdr3_aa: STRDMVQGEGYT; j_call: TRBJ1-2; v_call: TRBV20-1
cdr3_aa: ASSRKLLDEQY; j_call: TRBJ2-7; v_call: TRBV4-1
cdr3_aa: ATSRDPTGALVQNIQY; j_call: TRBJ2-4; v_call: TRBV15
cdr3_aa: ASSLPGETQY; j_call: TRBJ2-5; v_call: TRBV5-1
cdr3_aa: ASSQAVSWSLCTQY; j_call: TRBJ2-3; v_call: TRBV4-2
cdr3_aa: ASSSQGSNQPQH; j_call: TRBJ1-5; v_call: TRBV2
cdr3_aa: ASSELDQPQH; j_call: TRBJ1-5; v_call: TRBV19
cdr3_aa: ASSDNPGTANGQH; j_call: TRBJ1-5; v_call: TRBV28
cdr3_aa: ASSPTSGSYNEQF; j_call: TRBJ2-1; v_call: TRBV11-1
cdr3_aa: ASSSINTGELF; j_call: TRBJ2-2; v_call: TRBV12-3/TRBV12-4
cdr3_aa: SARDRDRGTYEQY; j_call: TRBJ2-7; v_call: TRBV20-1
cdr3_aa: ASSPGTSGNGSYEQY; j_call: TRBJ2-7; v_call: TRBV5-1
cdr3_aa: ASIQSGTSGHHNEQF; j_call: TRBJ2-1; v_call: TRBV6-1
cdr3_aa: ASSSTTSGRTKGANVLT; j_call: TRBJ2-6; v_call: TRBV7-3
cdr3_aa: ASSLRLSDETQY; j_call: TRBJ2-5; v_call: TRBV12-3/TRBV12-4
cdr3_aa: ASRVGALLDGQETQY; j_call: TRBJ2-5; v_call: TRBV2